Listed here are 10 T cell receptor beta chains from one sample, sequenced in a study of CD8 T cells in ankylosing spondylitis. TCRdb re-analysed the 5' RACE reads in MiXCR, keeping a single row per CDR3 protein. The table lists 200,000 to 300,000 distinct CDR3 sequences, roughly a quarter of them singletons, with over 0.55% in the top ten. Material for sequencing was blood, either unsorted or a sorted T cell fraction (not recorded which). These TCRs come from a male donor with ankylosing spondylitis or in good health (not recorded which).

The chain joins TRBV9 to TRBJ2-7; TRBD1 agrees at 7 bases. The J segment lost 3 bases and the V segment lost 3 bases, leaving 9 bases of the junction unmatched. Germline V gene sequence: CDR1 SGDLS, CDR2 YYNGEE. The CDR3 runs 15 residues. CDR3 sequence (DNA): TGTGCCAGCAGCGGACAGGGCGGATCGAGCTACGAGCAGTACTTC. This codes for CASSGQGGSSYEQYF.

This clonotype was detected only a few times. V is TRBV12-3 or TRBV12-4 and J is TRBJ2-7; D unclear. Deletions cut 6 bases from V and 2 bases from J, with 17 bases between. The CDR3 consists of 15 residues. CDR3 in amino acids: CASSPRWERAYEQYF. The CDR3 DNA sequence: TGTGCCAGCAGCCCCCGGTGGGAAAGAGCCTACGAGCAGTACTTC.

This clonotype occurred many times. The chain couples TRBV20-1 to TRBJ1-4; 9 nucleotides line up with TRBD1. Looked up from germline, CDR1 is DFQATT and CDR2 is SNEGSKA (reference sequence). J was trimmed by 5 bases and V by 2 bases; bases with no gene match: 3. This CDR3 is built from 14 residues. CDR3: CSARTGTGNEKLFF. CDR3 sequence (DNA): TGCAGTGCTAGAACCGGGACAGGGAATGAAAAACTGTTTTTT.

This clonotype was counted at least ten times. V usage is TRBV20-1 and J usage is TRBJ2-7; TRBD1 matches 7 bases. Trimming took 0 bases from V and 0 from J; bases not matched to a gene: 5. The length of the CDR3 is 15 residues. The germline V gene has CDR1 DFQATT and CDR2 SNEGSKA (reference sequence). The CDR3 loop is CSARDARGSSYEQYF. Written as DNA, the CDR3 is TGCAGTGCTAGAGATGCCAGGGGGAGCTCCTACGAGCAGTACTTC.

A remark on this clonotype: A read error may explain this, as a much larger clone is one base away. This sequence joins TRBV18 and TRBJ2-1, with D perhaps TRBD2 (6 bases). The CDR3 spans 15 residues. CDR1 is KGHSH and CDR2 is LQKENI in the germline V gene. The CDR3 coding sequence is TGTGCCAGCTCCCAATCGGGACTCCCCGGGGATGAGCGGTTCTTC. It encodes CASSQSGLPGDERFF.

This clonotype came up a few times. The CDR3 reads CSARDLGPQHF. The CDR3 DNA reads TGCAGTGCTAGAGATCTTGGTCCCCAGCATTTT. The rearrangement uses TRBV20-1 and TRBJ1-5; D gene ambiguous. The germline gives CDR1 DFQATT, CDR2 SNEGSKA (reference sequence). The CDR3 spans 11 residues. V lost 0 bases and J lost 10, with 7 bases in between.

The CDR3 region is CASSLGDPLHF. CDR3 nucleotides: TGTGCCAGCAGTCTTGGGGACCCCCTCCACTTT. The chain links TRBV12-3 or TRBV12-4 to TRBJ1-6; the D gene is possibly TRBD1 (5 bases). This CDR3 has 11 residues. V was cut by 5 bases and J by 13 bases, with 9 bases left in between.

Notes on this clonotype: Sequence at one end of the junction differs from germline and may be a read error. The rearrangement uses TRBV5-1 and TRBJ2-3, with D unresolved. Germline CDR1 reads SGHRS; CDR2 reads YFSETQ. The CDR3 is 15 residues long. The CDR3 spells CASSLMERRTDTQCF. The CDR3 DNA is TGCGCCAGCAGCTTAATGGAGCGCCGCACAGATACGCAGTGTTTT.

This clonotype was seen more than once but under ten times. This chain links TRBV20-1 with TRBJ2-3; a possible D gene is TRBD2 (5 bases). V was clipped by 6 bases and J by 4 bases, with 20 bases between them. This CDR3 spans 15 amino acids. The germline CDR1 and CDR2 sequences are DFQATT and SNEGSKA (reference sequence). CDR3 in DNA: TGCAGTGCCGGCCGGGGTAGGAGTTCCGCAGATACGCAGTATTTT. It is translated as CSAGRGRSSADTQYF.

This sequence joins TRBV2 and TRBJ2-7; D is perhaps TRBD2 (6 bases). The CDR3 covers 14 residues. Germline assignment: CDR1 SNHLY and CDR2 FYNNEI. Between the trimmed V and J ends, which lost 0 bases and 4 bases, there was a span of 10 bases. This CDR3 reads CASSEAAGTYEQYF. The CDR3 region has the DNA TGTGCCAGCAGTGAAGCGGCGGGAACTTACGAGCAGTACTTC.